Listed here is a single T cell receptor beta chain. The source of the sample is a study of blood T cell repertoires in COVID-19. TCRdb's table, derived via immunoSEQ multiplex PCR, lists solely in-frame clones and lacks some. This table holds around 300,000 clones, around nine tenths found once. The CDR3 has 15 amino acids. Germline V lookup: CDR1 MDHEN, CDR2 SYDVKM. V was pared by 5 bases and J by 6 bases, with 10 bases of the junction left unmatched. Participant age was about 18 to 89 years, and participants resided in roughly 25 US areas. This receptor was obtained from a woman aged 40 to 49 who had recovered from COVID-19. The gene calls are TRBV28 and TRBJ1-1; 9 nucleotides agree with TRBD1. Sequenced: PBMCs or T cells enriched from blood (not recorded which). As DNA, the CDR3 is TGTGCCAGCAGTCTTCCGGGACAGGGTTTCCCTGAAGCTTTCTTT. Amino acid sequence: CASSLPGQGFPEAFF.